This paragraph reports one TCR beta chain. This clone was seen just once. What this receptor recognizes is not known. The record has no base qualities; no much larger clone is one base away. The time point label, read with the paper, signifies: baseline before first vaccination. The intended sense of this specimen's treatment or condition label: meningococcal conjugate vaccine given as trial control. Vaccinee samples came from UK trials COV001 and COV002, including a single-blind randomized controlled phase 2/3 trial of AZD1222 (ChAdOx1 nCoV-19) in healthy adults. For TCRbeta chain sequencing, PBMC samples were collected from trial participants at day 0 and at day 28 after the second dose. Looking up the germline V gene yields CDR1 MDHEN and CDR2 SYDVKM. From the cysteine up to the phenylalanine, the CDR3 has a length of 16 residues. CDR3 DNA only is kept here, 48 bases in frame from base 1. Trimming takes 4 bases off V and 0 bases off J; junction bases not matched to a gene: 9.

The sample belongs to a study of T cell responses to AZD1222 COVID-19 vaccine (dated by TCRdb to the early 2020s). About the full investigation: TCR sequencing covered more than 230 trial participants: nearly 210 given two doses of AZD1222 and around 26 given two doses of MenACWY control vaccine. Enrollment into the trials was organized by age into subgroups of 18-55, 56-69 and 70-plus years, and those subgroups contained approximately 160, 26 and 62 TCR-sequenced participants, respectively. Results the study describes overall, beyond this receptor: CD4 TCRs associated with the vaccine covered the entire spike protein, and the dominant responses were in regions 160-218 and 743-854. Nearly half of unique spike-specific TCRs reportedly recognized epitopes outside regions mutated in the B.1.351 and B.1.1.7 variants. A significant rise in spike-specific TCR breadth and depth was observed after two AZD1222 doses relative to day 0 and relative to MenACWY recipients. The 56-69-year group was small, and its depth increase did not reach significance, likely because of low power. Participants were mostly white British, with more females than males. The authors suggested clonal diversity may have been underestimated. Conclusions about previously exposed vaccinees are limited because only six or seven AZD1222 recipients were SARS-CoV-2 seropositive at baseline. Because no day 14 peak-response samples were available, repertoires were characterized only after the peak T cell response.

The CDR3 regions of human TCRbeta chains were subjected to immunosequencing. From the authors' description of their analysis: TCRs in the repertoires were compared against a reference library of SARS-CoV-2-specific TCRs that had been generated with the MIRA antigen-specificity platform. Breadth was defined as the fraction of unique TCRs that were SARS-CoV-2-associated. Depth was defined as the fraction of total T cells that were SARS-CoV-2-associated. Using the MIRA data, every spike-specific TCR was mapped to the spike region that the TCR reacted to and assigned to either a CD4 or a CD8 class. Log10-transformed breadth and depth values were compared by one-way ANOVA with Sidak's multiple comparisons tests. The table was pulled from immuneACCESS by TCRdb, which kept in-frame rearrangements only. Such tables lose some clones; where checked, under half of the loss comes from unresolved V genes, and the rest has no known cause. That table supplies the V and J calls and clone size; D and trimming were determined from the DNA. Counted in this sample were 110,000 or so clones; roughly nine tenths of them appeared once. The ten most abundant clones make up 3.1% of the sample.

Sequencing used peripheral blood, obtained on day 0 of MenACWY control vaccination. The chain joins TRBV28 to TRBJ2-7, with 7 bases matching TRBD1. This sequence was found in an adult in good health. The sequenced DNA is TGTGCCAGCAGTTCCTGGACAGGTCGAAGCTCCTACGAGCAGTACTTC. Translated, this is CASSSWTGRSSYEQYF.